The 7 T cell receptor beta chains given below trace back to one sample, sequenced in a study of blood T cells in healthy people across ages. A second roughly 6 to 11 cycle PCR used barcoded and J-beta primers. TCRdb itself ran the 5' RACE reads through MiXCR, one entry per CDR3 protein. The sample has 850,000 or so distinct CDR3 sequences; around 28% are singletons. The sample comprised blood. The receptors stem from a woman aged 80 or older in good health.

This clonotype was observed many times. The chain couples TRBV6-2 or TRBV6-3 to TRBJ2-5; 8 bases align to TRBD1. In germline, CDR1 is MNHEY, CDR2 SVGEGT. J was trimmed by 0 bases and V by 6 bases; bases with no gene match: 9. The CDR3 is 16 residues long. DNA of the CDR3: TGTGCCAGCAGCCCTGGCGGGACAGGCAACCAAGAGACCCAGTACTTC. This encodes CASSPGGTGNQETQYF.

V is TRBV7-9 and J is TRBJ2-5, with D possibly TRBD2 on 6 matching bases. V dropped 2 bases and J dropped 3 bases, with 13 bases sitting between them. From germline, CDR1 is SEHNR and CDR2 FQNEAQ (reference sequence). CDR3 length: 15 residues. The CDR3 region is CASSLRVGGEETQYF. CDR3 bases: TGTGCCAGCAGCTTACGGGTCGGGGGAGAAGAGACCCAGTACTTC.

The rearrangement joins TRBV7-2 to TRBJ2-5; D unclear. The CDR3 runs 13 residues. V lost 1 base and J 9 bases, leaving 12 bases between the germline ends. Per the germline V gene, CDR1 is SGHTA and CDR2 is FQGNSA. This CDR3 is CASSLVQYQAQYF. The CDR3 coding sequence is TGTGCCAGCAGCTTAGTTCAGTATCAGGCCCAGTACTTC. Drawing the rest from reference TRBV7-2 and TRBJ2-5, the complete variable domain is GAGVSQSPSNKVTEKGKDVELRCDPISGHTALYWYRQSLGQGLEFLIYFQGNSAPDKSGLPSDRFSAERTGGSVSTLTIQRTQQEDSAVYLCASSLVQYQAQYFGPGTRLLVL.

This clonotype was counted at least ten times. This chain links TRBV7-9 with TRBJ1-1; TRBD1 matches 7 bases. After removal of 6 bases from V and 1 base from J, the junction contained 8 bases not matched to a gene. CDR1 is SEHNR and CDR2 is FQNEAQ in the germline V gene (reference sequence). This CDR3 has 15 residues. This CDR3 reads CASSYHGTENTEAFF. The DNA of the CDR3 is TGTGCCAGCAGTTACCACGGGACAGAGAACACTGAAGCTTTCTTT. The variable domain in full, completed from reference TRBV7-9 and TRBJ1-1, reads DTGVSQNPRHKITKRGQNVTFRCDPISEHNRLYWYRQTLGQGPEFLTYFQNEAQLEKSRLLSDRFSAERPKGSFSTLEIQRTEQGDSAMYLCASSYHGTENTEAFFGQGTRLTVV.

The rearrangement uses TRBV20-1 and TRBJ2-5, with 12 bases identical to TRBD2. Germline CDR1 and CDR2: DFQATT and SNEGSKA (reference sequence). This CDR3 comprises 16 residues. The J segment lost 5 bases and the V segment lost 4 bases, leaving 11 bases of the junction unmatched. CDR3 residues: CSAILRTSGISETQYF. CDR3 DNA: TGCAGTGCTATCTTACGGACTAGCGGGATAAGCGAGACCCAGTACTTC.

This clonotype was detected ten times or more. The CDR3 DNA reads as TGTGCCAGCAGCTCCCACTCGGGAGTGACTGAAGCTTTCTTT. This translates into CASSSHSGVTEAFF. The V and J genes are TRBV7-2 and TRBJ1-1, with D unresolved. Germline CDR1 reads SGHTA; CDR2 reads FQGNSA. V lost 4 bases, J lost 5 bases, and 14 bases lay in between. The CDR3 has 14 amino acids.

The chain has TRBV6-5 and TRBJ2-7, with D tentatively TRBD1 (5 bases). V lost 7 bases to trimming and J lost 0 bases, with 10 bases between them. The V gene's germline CDR1 is MNHEY and CDR2 SVGAGI. The CDR3 covers 13 residues. As DNA, the CDR3 is TGTGCCAGCAAAGCAGGGTTCTCCTACGAGCAGTACTTC. This codes for CASKAGFSYEQYF.